At least ten counts were recorded for the clone carrying this TCR beta chain. Its antigen is as yet unknown. For TCR beta, libraries came from iRepertoire HTBI primers and Arm-PCR of CDR3 regions. TCRdb fed the multiplex PCR reads into MiXCR, producing one record per CDR3 protein. This table holds under 500,000 distinct CDR3 sequences, over 15% found once. Time point specified: newly diagnosed GD, antithyroid drugs for less than 3 months. RNA from PBMCs was the source of the TCR library. The source of the sample is a study of regulatory T cells in long-lasting Graves disease. Broader study findings: The study found persistent patients shared more public clonotypes (more than 2,500) than new patients (about 890). Persistent disease samples used TRBV28, TRBJ1-2 and TRBJ2-5 preferentially.

V was shortened by 4 bases and J by 0 bases, with 10 bases between the two germline ends. CDR3 length: 15 residues. Per germline, CDR1 MNHEY and CDR2 SMNVEV (reference sequence). These sequences were also reported in another study, on T cells in Graves' hyperthyroidism and ophthalmopathy. Turning to that study: Most clonotypes expanded in the thyroid (above 0.001) were also present in blood.

This chain joins TRBV27 and TRBJ2-4; TRBD1 is a possible D gene (5 bases). The input for sequencing was peripheral blood mononuclear cells (PBMCs), taken at new diagnosis, from a patient treated with antithyroid drugs. The origin of this receptor is a woman aged 25-40 years with Graves disease. The CDR3, as DNA: TGTGCCAGCAGTTCCAGGGCACTAGCCAAAAACATTCAGTACTTC. As protein: CASSSRALAKNIQYF.